This T cell receptor beta chain was sequenced during a study of blood T cell repertoires in COVID-19. Study as a whole: Sites across the United States, Italy and Spain contributed samples from acute and convalescent COVID-19. Nucleic acid was either cDNA or gDNA, and it came from T cells, B-cell-depleted T cells, or PBMCs.

In the original processing: Scientists estimated how many nucleated cells there were by amplifying reference gene primers. Profiling relied on immunoSEQ multiplex PCR, and the TCRdb table lists in-frame clones only, not all of them. Clone size and V and J calls were adopted from that table, with D and trimming inferred from the DNA. The data hold about 92,000 clones, with over 75% observed a single time. The germline CDR1 and CDR2 sequences are MNHEY and SMNVEV (reference sequence). Trimming removed 8 bases from V and 8 bases from J, with 14 bases in between. The CDR3 runs to 12 residues. The receptor was isolated from a human donor in a cohort sampled during active COVID-19. The chain combines TRBV27 with TRBJ2-3, with a tentative D call TRBD2 (6 bases). Material: peripheral blood. CDR3 nucleotide sequence: TGTGCCAGCGGACCCCGGCGGGGTACGCAGTATTTT. Translation: CASGPRRGTQYF.